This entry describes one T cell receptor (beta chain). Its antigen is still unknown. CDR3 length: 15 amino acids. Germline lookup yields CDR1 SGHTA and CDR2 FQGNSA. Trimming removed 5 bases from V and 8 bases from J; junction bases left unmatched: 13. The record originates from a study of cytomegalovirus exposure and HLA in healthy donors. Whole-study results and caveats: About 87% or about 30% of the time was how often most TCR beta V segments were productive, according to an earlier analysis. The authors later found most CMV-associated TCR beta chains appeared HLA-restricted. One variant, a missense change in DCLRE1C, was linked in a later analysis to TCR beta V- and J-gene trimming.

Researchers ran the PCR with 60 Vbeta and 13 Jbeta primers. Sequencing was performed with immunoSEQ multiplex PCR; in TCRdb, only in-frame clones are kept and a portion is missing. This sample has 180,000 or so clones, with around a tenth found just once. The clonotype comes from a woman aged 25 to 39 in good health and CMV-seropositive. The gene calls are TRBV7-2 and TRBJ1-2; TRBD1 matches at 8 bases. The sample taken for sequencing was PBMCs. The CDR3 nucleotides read TGTGCCAGCAGCCCCGGGACAGGACTTAAGGGGGGCTACACCTTC. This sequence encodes CASSPGTGLKGGYTF. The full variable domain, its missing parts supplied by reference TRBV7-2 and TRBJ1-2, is GAGVSQSPSNKVTEKGKDVELRCDPISGHTALYWYRQSLGQGLEFLIYFQGNSAPDKSGLPSDRFSAERTGGSVSTLTIQRTQQEDSAVYLCASSPGTGLKGGYTFGSGTRLTVV.